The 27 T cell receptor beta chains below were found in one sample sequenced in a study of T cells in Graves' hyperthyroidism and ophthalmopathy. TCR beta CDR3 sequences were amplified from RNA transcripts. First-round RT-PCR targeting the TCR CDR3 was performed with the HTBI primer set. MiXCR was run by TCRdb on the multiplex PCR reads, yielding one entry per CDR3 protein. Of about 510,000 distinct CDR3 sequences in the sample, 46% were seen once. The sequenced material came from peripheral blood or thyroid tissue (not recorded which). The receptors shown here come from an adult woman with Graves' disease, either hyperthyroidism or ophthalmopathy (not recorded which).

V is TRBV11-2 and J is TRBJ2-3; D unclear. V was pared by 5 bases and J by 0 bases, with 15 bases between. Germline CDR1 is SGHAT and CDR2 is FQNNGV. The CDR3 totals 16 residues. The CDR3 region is CASSLRPWSSTDTQYF. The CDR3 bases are TGTGCCAGCAGCCTAAGACCATGGAGCAGCACAGATACGCAGTATTTT.

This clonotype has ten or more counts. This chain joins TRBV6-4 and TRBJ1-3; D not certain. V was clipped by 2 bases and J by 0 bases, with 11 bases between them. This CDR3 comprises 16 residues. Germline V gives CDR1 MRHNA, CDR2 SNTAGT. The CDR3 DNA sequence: TGTGCCAGCAGTGACCCCCAGTCGAGCTCTGGAAACACCATATATTTT. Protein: CASSDPQSSSGNTIYF.

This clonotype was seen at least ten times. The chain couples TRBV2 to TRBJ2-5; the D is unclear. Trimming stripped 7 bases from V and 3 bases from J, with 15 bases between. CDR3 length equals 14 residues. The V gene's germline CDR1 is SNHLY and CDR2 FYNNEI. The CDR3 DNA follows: TGTGCCAGCAACCTCAACGGACGGGAAGAGACCCAGTACTTC. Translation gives CASNLNGREETQYF.

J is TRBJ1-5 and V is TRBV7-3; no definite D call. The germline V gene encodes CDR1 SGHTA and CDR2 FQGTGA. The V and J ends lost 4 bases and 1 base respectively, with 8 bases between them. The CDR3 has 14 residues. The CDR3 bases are TGTGCCAGCAGCTGGATTTCGAGCAATCAGCCCCAGCATTTT. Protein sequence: CASSWISSNQPQHF.

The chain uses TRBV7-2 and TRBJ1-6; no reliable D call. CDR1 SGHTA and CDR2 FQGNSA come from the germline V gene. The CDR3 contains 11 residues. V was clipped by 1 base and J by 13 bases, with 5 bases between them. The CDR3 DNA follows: TGTGCCAGCAGCTTAGTTTCGCCCCTCCACTTT. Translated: CASSLVSPLHF.

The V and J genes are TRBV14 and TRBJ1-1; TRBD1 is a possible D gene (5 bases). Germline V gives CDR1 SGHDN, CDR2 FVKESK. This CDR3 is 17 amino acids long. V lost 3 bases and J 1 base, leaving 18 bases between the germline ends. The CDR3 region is CASSQGGWYTANTEAFF. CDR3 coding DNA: TGTGCCAGCAGCCAGGGGGGTTGGTACACGGCGAACACTGAAGCTTTCTTT.

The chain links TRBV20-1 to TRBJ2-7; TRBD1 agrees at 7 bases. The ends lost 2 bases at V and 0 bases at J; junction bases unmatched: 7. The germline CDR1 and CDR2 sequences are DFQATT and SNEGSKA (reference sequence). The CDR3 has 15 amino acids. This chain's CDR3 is CSARIRGQISYEQYF. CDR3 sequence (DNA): TGCAGTGCTAGAATAAGGGGACAGATCTCCTACGAGCAGTACTTC.

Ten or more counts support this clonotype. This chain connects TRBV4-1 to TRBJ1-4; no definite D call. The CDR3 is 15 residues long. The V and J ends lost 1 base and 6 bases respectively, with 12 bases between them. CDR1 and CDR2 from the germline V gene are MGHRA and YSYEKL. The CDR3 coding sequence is TGCGCCAGCAGCCAAGGAGGATCTTGGGATGAAAAACTGTTTTTT. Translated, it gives CASSQGGSWDEKLFF.

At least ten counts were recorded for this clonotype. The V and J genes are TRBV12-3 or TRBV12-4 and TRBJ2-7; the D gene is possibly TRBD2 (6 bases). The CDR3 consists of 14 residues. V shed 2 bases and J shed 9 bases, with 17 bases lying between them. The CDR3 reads CASSLRSFRGRQYF. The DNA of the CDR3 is TGTGCCAGCAGTTTAAGAAGTTTTCGGGGGAGGCAGTACTTC.

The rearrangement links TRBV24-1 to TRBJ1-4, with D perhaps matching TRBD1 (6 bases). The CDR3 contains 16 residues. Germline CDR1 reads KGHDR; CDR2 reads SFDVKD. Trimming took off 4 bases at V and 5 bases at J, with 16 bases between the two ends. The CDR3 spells CATSDPQQGSNEKLFF. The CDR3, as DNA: TGTGCCACCAGTGACCCTCAACAGGGTTCGAATGAAAAACTGTTTTTT.

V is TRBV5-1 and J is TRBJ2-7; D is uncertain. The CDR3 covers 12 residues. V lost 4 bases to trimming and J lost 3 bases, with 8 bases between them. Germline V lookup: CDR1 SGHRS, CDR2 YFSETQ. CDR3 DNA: TGCGCCAGCAGCATAGTAGGCTACGAGCAGTACTTC. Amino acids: CASSIVGYEQYF.

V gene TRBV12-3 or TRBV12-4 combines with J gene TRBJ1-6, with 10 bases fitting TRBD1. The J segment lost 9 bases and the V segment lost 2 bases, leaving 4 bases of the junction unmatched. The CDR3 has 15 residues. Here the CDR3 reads CASSLSWTGGSPLHF. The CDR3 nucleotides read TGTGCCAGCAGTTTATCCTGGACAGGGGGTTCACCCCTCCACTTT.

CDR3 region: CAISTLGSYNEQFF. The CDR3, as DNA: TGTGCCATCAGTACACTGGGCTCCTACAATGAGCAGTTCTTC. The rearrangement uses TRBV10-3 and TRBJ2-1; D remains unclear. The CDR3 runs to 14 residues. Germline V gives CDR1 ENHRY, CDR2 SYGVKD. Trimming shortened V by 5 bases and J by 0 bases, and 8 bases separated the two germline ends.

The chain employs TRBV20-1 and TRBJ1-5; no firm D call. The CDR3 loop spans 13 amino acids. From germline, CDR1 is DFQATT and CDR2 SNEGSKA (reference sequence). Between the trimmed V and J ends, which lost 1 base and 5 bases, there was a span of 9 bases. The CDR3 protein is CSARVAGHQPQHF. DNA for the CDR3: TGCAGTGCTAGAGTCGCAGGACATCAGCCCCAGCATTTT.

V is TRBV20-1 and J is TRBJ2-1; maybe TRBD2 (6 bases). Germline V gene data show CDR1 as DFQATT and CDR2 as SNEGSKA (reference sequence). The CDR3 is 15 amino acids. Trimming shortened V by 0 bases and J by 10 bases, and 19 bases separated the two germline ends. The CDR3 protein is CSARDRGKPPGEQFF. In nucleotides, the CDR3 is TGCAGTGCTAGAGATCGGGGGAAGCCCCCCGGGGAGCAGTTCTTC.

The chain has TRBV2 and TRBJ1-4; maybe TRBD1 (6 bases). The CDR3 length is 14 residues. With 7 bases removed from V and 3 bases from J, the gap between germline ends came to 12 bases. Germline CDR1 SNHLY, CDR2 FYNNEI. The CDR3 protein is CASIKDSPNEKLFF. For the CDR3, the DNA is TGTGCCAGCATCAAGGACAGCCCTAATGAAAAACTGTTTTTT.

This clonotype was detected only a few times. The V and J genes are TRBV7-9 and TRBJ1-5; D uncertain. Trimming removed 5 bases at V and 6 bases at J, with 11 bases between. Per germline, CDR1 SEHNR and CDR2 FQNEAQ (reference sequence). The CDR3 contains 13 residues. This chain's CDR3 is CASSPGSRQPQHF. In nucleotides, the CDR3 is TGTGCCAGCAGCCCCGGTTCGCGTCAGCCCCAGCATTTT.

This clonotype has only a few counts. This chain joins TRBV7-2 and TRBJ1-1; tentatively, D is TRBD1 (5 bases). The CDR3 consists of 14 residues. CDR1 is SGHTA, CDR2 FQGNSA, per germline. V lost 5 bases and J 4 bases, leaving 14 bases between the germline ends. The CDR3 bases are TGTGCCAGCAGCCCGCGGGGGGGAGGCACTGAAGCTTTCTTT. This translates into CASSPRGGGTEAFF.

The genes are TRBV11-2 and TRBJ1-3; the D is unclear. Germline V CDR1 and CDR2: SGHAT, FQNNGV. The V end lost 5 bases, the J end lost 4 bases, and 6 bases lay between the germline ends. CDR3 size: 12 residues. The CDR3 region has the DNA TGTGCCAGCAGCCGGAGGGGAAACACCATATATTTT. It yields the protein CASSRRGNTIYF. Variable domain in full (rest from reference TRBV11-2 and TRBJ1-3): EAGVAQSPRYKIIEKRQSVAFWCNPISGHATLYWYQQILGQGPKLLIQFQNNGVVDDSQLPKDRFSAERLKGVDSTLKIQPAKLEDSAVYLCASSRRGNTIYFGEGSWLTVV.

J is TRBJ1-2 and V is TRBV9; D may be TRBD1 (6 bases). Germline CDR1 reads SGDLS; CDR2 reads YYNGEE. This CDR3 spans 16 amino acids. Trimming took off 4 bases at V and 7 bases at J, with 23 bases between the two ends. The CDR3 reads CASSQEWASGALGYTF. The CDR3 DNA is TGTGCCAGCAGCCAAGAGTGGGCTTCAGGGGCCCTTGGCTACACCTTC.

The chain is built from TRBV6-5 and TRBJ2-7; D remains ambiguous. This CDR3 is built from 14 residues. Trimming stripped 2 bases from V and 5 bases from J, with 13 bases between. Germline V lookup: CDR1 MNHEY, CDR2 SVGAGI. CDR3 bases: TGTGCCAGCAGTTACCCAACGGGCAGCGACGAGCAGTACTTC. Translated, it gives CASSYPTGSDEQYF.

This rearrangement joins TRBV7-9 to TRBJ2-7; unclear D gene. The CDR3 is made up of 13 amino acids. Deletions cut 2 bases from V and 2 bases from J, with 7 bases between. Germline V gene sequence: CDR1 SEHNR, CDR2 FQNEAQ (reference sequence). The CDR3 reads CASSLTIPYEQYF. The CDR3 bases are TGTGCCAGCAGCTTAACCATCCCCTACGAGCAGTACTTC.

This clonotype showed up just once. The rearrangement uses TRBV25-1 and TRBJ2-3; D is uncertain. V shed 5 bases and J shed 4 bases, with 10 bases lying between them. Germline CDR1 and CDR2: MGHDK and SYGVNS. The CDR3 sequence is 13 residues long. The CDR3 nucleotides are TGTGCCAGCAGTTTGGTCCACTCAGATACGCAGTATTTT. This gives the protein CASSLVHSDTQYF.

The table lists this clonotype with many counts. CDR3 protein: CASSRGQTGNTIYF. The DNA for the CDR3 is TGTGCCAGCAGCCGCGGACAGACTGGAAACACCATATATTTT. J is TRBJ1-3 and V is TRBV5-5, with a weak D call TRBD1 (6 bases). V was shortened by 4 bases and J by 2 bases, with 10 bases between the two germline ends. Germline CDR1 is SGHKS and CDR2 is YYEKEE (reference sequence). CDR3 length: 14 residues.

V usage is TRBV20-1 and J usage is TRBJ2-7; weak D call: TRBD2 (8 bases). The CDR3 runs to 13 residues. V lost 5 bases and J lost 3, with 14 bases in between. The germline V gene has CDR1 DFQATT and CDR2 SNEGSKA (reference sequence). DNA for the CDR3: TGCAGTGCTTTAGCGGGACAGAACTACGAGCAGTACTTC. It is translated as CSALAGQNYEQYF.

Written as DNA, the CDR3 is TGTGCCAGCAGTCCCTCAACAGGGGGATACCAAGAGACCCAGTACTTC. It translates to CASSPSTGGYQETQYF. The V gene is TRBV6-6, the J gene TRBJ2-5; 8 bases fit TRBD1. The germline gives CDR1 MNHNY, CDR2 SVGAGI (reference sequence). There are 16 residues in the CDR3. J lost 0 bases, V lost 5 bases, and 8 bases had no gene match.

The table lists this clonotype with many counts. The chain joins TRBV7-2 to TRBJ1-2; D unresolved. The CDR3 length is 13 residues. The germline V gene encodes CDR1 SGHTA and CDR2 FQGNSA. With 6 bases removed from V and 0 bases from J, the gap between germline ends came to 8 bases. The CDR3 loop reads CASSPPPNYGYTF. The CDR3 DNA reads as TGTGCCAGCAGTCCCCCCCCTAACTATGGCTACACCTTC. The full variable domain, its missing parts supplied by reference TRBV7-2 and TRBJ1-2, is GAGVSQSPSNKVTEKGKDVELRCDPISGHTALYWYRQSLGQGLEFLIYFQGNSAPDKSGLPSDRFSAERTGGSVSTLTIQRTQQEDSAVYLCASSPPPNYGYTFGSGTRLTVV.